Following are 30 T cell receptor beta chains from one sample sequenced in a study of blood T cells in healthy people across ages. It was with a sample-barcoded 5' primer and a J-beta primer mix that a second PCR of roughly 6 to 11 cycles was run. From the 5' RACE reads, TCRdb called clonotypes with MiXCR, one entry per CDR3 protein. The sample carries about a million distinct CDR3 sequences, about 44% recorded once. The material sequenced was blood. The receptors shown here come from a man between 25 and 39 years old in good health.

The chain uses TRBV6-5 and TRBJ1-2; TRBD1 aligns across 10 bases. Germline-derived CDR1 and CDR2 are MNHEY and SVGAGI. This CDR3 has 14 amino acids. The V and J ends lost 5 bases and 8 bases, in that order; junction bases with no gene match: 8. This CDR3 reads CASSRGTGARGYTF. In DNA, the CDR3 is TGTGCCAGCAGTAGGGGGACAGGGGCCAGGGGCTACACCTTC.

The gene calls are TRBV20-1 and TRBJ1-2; TRBD1 might be the D (5 bases). V dropped 8 bases and J dropped 1 base, with 14 bases sitting between them. Looked up from germline, CDR1 is DFQATT and CDR2 is SNEGSKA (reference sequence). This CDR3 contains 13 residues. CDR3 nucleotide sequence: TGCAGTCCGGGACGGGAAAGTAACTATGGCTACACCTTC. This encodes CSPGRESNYGYTF.

This clonotype was found a few times. The V and J genes are TRBV7-2 and TRBJ2-7, with TRBD2 matching over 9 bases. Germline V lookup: CDR1 SGHTA, CDR2 FQGNSA. The V and J ends lost 8 bases and 2 bases, in that order; junction bases with no gene match: 10. The CDR3 is 15 amino acids. CDR3 DNA sequence: TGTGCCAGCCTTGTAGGGAGCGGGGGGACCTACGAGCAGTACTTC. Amino acid sequence: CASLVGSGGTYEQYF.

This clonotype was observed once. The chain recombines TRBV20-1 with TRBJ1-3; the match to TRBD1 covers 8 bases. CDR3 size: 16 residues. Losses at the gene ends were 0 bases for V and 4 bases for J; bases not matched to a gene: 8. Germline V gene lookup returns CDR1 DFQATT and CDR2 SNEGSKA (reference sequence). The DNA for the CDR3 is TGCAGTGCTAGAGATTCGGACAGGGCGGACGGAAACACCATATATTTT. Protein sequence: CSARDSDRADGNTIYF.

This clonotype has more than one count but fewer than ten. The chain combines TRBV24-1 with TRBJ1-5; D unresolved. CDR1 and CDR2 from the germline V gene are KGHDR and SFDVKD. The CDR3 runs 16 residues. V dropped 2 bases and J dropped 1 base, with 11 bases sitting between them. CDR3: CATSDSRRASNQPQHF. The CDR3 nucleotides are TGTGCCACCAGTGATTCTCGGCGTGCGAGCAATCAGCCCCAGCATTTT.

The gene calls are TRBV5-1 and TRBJ2-7, with 8 bases matching TRBD1. The CDR3 sequence is 15 residues long. With V trimmed by 4 bases and J by 2 bases, 8 bases remained unmatched. CDR1 SGHRS and CDR2 YFSETQ come from the germline V gene. The CDR3 region is CASSPRQGLAYEQYF. CDR3 bases: TGCGCCAGCAGCCCTAGACAGGGGTTAGCCTACGAGCAGTACTTC.

Details on this clonotype: An end of the junction differs from the germline gene, which may be a read error. The rearrangement uses TRBV6-6 and TRBJ2-5; either TRBD1 or TRBD2 may fit D (5 bases each). CDR1 and CDR2 (germline): MNHNY, SVGAGI (reference sequence). The CDR3 length is 14 residues. In nucleotides, the CDR3 is TGTGCCAGCACCTACCAGGGAGACCAAGGGACCCAGTACTTC. Protein: CASTYQGDQGTQYF.

This clonotype appeared a single time. The V call is TRBV2, the J call TRBJ1-4; D is possibly TRBD1 (6 bases). CDR1 and CDR2 from the germline V gene are SNHLY and FYNNEI. This CDR3 contains 12 residues. V was pared by 7 bases and J by 6 bases, with 9 bases between. CDR3 region: CASTRQDEKLFF. The DNA for the CDR3 is TGTGCCAGCACAAGACAGGATGAAAAACTGTTTTTT.

The chain links TRBV20-1 to TRBJ2-3; D ambiguous. Germline V gene sequence: CDR1 DFQATT, CDR2 SNEGSKA (reference sequence). Trimming took off 5 bases at V and 6 bases at J, with 12 bases between the two ends. The CDR3 loop spans 12 amino acids. The chain's CDR3 is CSAQALGDTQYF. The CDR3 nucleotides read TGCAGTGCTCAAGCGTTGGGGGATACGCAGTATTTT.

The chain couples TRBV20-1 to TRBJ2-7, with D hard to call. Gene TRBJ2-5 matches the end of the DNA better, so the J call may be wrong. The CDR3 runs 13 residues. Germline CDR1 DFQATT, CDR2 SNEGSKA (reference sequence). The CDR3 sequence is CSARLVLGTTQYF. CDR3 DNA sequence: TGCAGTGCTAGACTAGTACTCGGTACGACCCAGTACTTC.

The genes are TRBV5-4 and TRBJ2-3; weak D call: TRBD2 (5 bases). The CDR3 has 14 amino acids. Germline V CDR1 and CDR2: SGHNT, YYREEE (reference sequence). V lost 8 bases and J 6 bases, leaving 19 bases between the germline ends. The CDR3 nucleotides read TGTGCCAGTAGAACTAGGACGGGTACGGATACGCAGTATTTT. Translating gives CASRTRTGTDTQYF.

The chain recombines TRBV13 with TRBJ1-4; no clear D gene. Germline V gene lookup returns CDR1 PRHDT and CDR2 FYEKMQ (reference sequence). V was pared by 5 bases and J by 5 bases, with 9 bases between. CDR3 size: 13 residues. The chain's CDR3 is CASSLLGNEKLFF. In DNA, the CDR3 is TGTGCCAGCAGCCTCCTGGGAAATGAAAAACTGTTTTTT.

The chain joins TRBV4-3 to TRBJ2-5, with TRBD2 identical over 9 bases. The length of the CDR3 is 15 residues. The germline V gene encodes CDR1 LGHNA and CDR2 YSLEER. The V gene end was trimmed by 4 bases and the J gene end by 11 bases; junction bases not matched to a gene: 14. The DNA for the CDR3 is TGCGCCAGCAGCCTCAATAGCGGGGGCCGCAATGAGCAGTACTTC. It yields the protein CASSLNSGGRNEQYF.

J is TRBJ2-7 and V is TRBV11-3; 7 bases match TRBD1. Germline CDR1 SGHNT, CDR2 YENEEA. Losses at the gene ends were 3 bases for V and 10 bases for J; bases not matched to a gene: 3. This CDR3 is 11 amino acids long. The CDR3, as DNA: TGTGCCAGCAGCTTGGGACAGCTCCAGTACTTC. It specifies CASSLGQLQYF.

Only a few counts were recorded for this clonotype. This chain joins TRBV29-1 and TRBJ1-5; possibly TRBD1 for D (6 bases). Trimming shortened V by 5 bases and J by 1 base, and 9 bases separated the two germline ends. Germline CDR1 and CDR2: SQVTM and ANQGSEA. The CDR3 is 13 amino acids. For the CDR3, the DNA is TGCAGCGTTCGGACAGAAAGCAATCAGCCCCAGCATTTT. Protein product: CSVRTESNQPQHF.

The genes are TRBV7-9 and TRBJ2-1, with D perhaps TRBD1 or TRBD2 (6 bases each). This CDR3 is 13 amino acids long. Germline CDR1 and CDR2: SEHNR and FQNEAQ (reference sequence). The germline V and J ends were trimmed by 6 bases and 7 bases, with 13 bases remaining between them. The chain's CDR3 is CASSNGGLNEQFF. Here the CDR3 DNA reads TGTGCCAGCAGTAACGGGGGCTTGAATGAGCAGTTCTTC.

This clonotype was counted a few times. The chain joins TRBV2 to TRBJ2-7; 7 bases fit TRBD1. CDR3 length: 14 amino acids. The junction had 6 bases not matched to a gene; V was cut back by 4 bases and J by 3 bases. Germline V gene data show CDR1 as SNHLY and CDR2 as FYNNEI. For the CDR3, the DNA is TGTGCCAGCAGTGCCACAGGGGCAAACTACGAGCAGTACTTC. It translates to CASSATGANYEQYF.

The chain is built from TRBV7-9 and TRBJ2-5, with D possibly matching TRBD2 (6 bases). The CDR3 totals 14 residues. Germline assignment: CDR1 SEHNR and CDR2 FQNEAQ (reference sequence). Trimming removed 1 base at V and 4 bases at J, with 10 bases between. CDR3 sequence reads: CASSLVREVETQYF. In DNA, the CDR3 is TGTGCCAGCAGCTTAGTCAGGGAGGTAGAGACCCAGTACTTC.

The chain links TRBV6-5 to TRBJ2-1; 12 bases fit TRBD2. The J segment lost 4 bases and the V segment lost 2 bases, leaving 15 bases of the junction unmatched. This CDR3 has 20 amino acids. Germline CDR1 reads MNHEY; CDR2 reads SVGAGI. CDR3 sequence: CASSYAGQLAGGPRYNEQFF. The CDR3 region has the DNA TGTGCCAGCAGTTACGCAGGGCAGCTAGCGGGAGGGCCTAGGTACAATGAGCAGTTCTTC.

This chain joins TRBV18 and TRBJ1-1; D remains ambiguous. The CDR3 covers 14 residues. CDR1 and CDR2 from the germline V gene are KGHSH and LQKENI. The V end was cut by 3 bases, the J end by 2 bases, with 10 bases between. CDR3 sequence: CASSPKQKNTEAFF. In DNA, the CDR3 is TGTGCCAGCTCACCTAAACAGAAAAACACTGAAGCTTTCTTT.

The chain has TRBV9 and TRBJ1-2; 10 bases fit TRBD1. Germline V gives CDR1 SGDLS, CDR2 YYNGEE. Germline trimming cut 0 bases from V and 8 bases from J; bases unmatched to any gene: 7. This CDR3 is 15 amino acids long. CDR3 protein: CASSVGWTGGSGYTF. The CDR3 nucleotides read TGTGCCAGCAGCGTAGGCTGGACAGGGGGTAGCGGCTACACCTTC.

This sequence joins TRBV6-1 and TRBJ2-3; the D gene is possibly TRBD1 (5 bases). The V gene's germline CDR1 is MNHNS and CDR2 SASEGT. The CDR3 has 14 residues. The V gene lost 10 bases and the J gene lost 5 bases, with 19 bases spanning the gap. The CDR3 coding sequence is TGTGCCACCGGTGGGGCGACCTGGGGAGATACGCAGTATTTT. Protein sequence: CATGGATWGDTQYF.

The chain uses TRBV5-6 and TRBJ2-1; 8 bases fit TRBD2. CDR3 length equals 12 residues. Losses at the gene ends were 4 bases for V and 11 bases for J; bases not matched to a gene: 5. Germline V CDR1 and CDR2: SGHDT, YYEEEE. This chain's CDR3 is CASSTREGQQFF. In nucleotides, the CDR3 is TGTGCCAGCAGCACCCGGGAGGGTCAGCAGTTCTTC.

The V call is TRBV2, the J call TRBJ2-1; D may match TRBD1 or TRBD2 (5 bases each). This CDR3 spans 12 amino acids. V was pared by 10 bases and J by 7 bases, with 14 bases between. Germline V gene sequence: CDR1 SNHLY, CDR2 FYNNEI. The CDR3 loop is CAIVGRLNEQFF. The CDR3 DNA is TGTGCCATCGTGGGACGACTTAATGAGCAGTTCTTC. The full variable domain, completed using reference TRBV2 and TRBJ2-1, is EPEVTQTPSHQVTQMGQEVILRCVPISNHLYFYWYRQILGQKVEFLVSFYNNEISEKSEIFDDQFSVERPDGSNFTLKIRSTKLEDSAMYFCAIVGRLNEQFFGPGTRLTVL.

V usage is TRBV25-1 and J usage is TRBJ2-7; TRBD1 or TRBD2 may be the D gene (6 bases each). The V and J ends lost 2 bases and 3 bases respectively, with 23 bases between them. This CDR3 has 18 residues. The germline V gene encodes CDR1 MGHDK and CDR2 SYGVNS. Here the CDR3 DNA reads TGTGCCAGCAGTGAAACTCACCCAAGGGGGACTCCCAACTACGAGCAGTACTTC. Its protein product is CASSETHPRGTPNYEQYF.

On this clonotype itself: A read error is possible here, since a much larger clone lies one base away. The CDR3 sequence is CSASNGNSDTQYF. The CDR3 region has the DNA TGCAGTGCCAGCAATGGCAATTCAGATACGCAGTATTTT. V usage is TRBV20-1 and J usage is TRBJ2-3; no clear D. This CDR3 region has 13 residues. Germline V gene data show CDR1 as DFQATT and CDR2 as SNEGSKA (reference sequence). The V end lost 6 bases, the J end lost 4 bases, and 14 bases lay between the germline ends.

The chain uses TRBV7-9 and TRBJ1-1; possibly TRBD1 for D (6 bases). V was shortened by 6 bases and J by 2 bases, with 13 bases between the two germline ends. This CDR3 spans 14 amino acids. In germline, CDR1 is SEHNR, CDR2 FQNEAQ (reference sequence). CDR3 sequence reads: CASSRTDSNTEAFF. In DNA form, the CDR3 reads TGTGCCAGCAGTCGAACGGACAGCAACACTGAAGCTTTCTTT.

The chain combines TRBV7-9 with TRBJ2-2; 7 nucleotides align to TRBD1. J gave up 4 bases and V 2 bases, and 7 bases lay outside the gene matches. CDR1 and CDR2 (germline): SEHNR, FQNEAQ (reference sequence). This CDR3 is built from 16 residues. In DNA form, the CDR3 reads TGTGCCAGCAGCTTACCCCGGACAGGACCCACCGGGGAGCTGTTTTTT. It specifies CASSLPRTGPTGELFF.

V gene TRBV7-2 combines with J gene TRBJ1-1; 8 nucleotides match TRBD1. The CDR3 extends over 14 amino acids. Germline V gene sequence: CDR1 SGHTA, CDR2 FQGNSA. V shed 5 bases, J shed 7 bases, and the junction held 9 bases outside the gene matches. CDR3 in amino acids: CASSHIGQGGEAFF. As DNA, the CDR3 is TGTGCCAGCAGCCACATAGGACAGGGAGGTGAAGCTTTCTTT.

Worth noting for this clonotype: One end of the junction fails to match germline, which may point to a read error. The chain recombines TRBV4-2 with TRBJ2-2; the match to TRBD1 covers 7 bases. CDR3 length: 15 amino acids. The germline CDR1 and CDR2 sequences are LGHNA and YNFKEQ. This CDR3 reads CASTLRGLDTGEPFF. For the CDR3, the DNA is TGTGCCAGCACCTTAAGGGGGCTCGACACCGGGGAGCCGTTTTTT.